The clone carrying this TCR beta chain was observed a handful of times. TCRbeta library construction was performed incorporating unique molecular identifiers. Via MiXCR, TCRdb re-called the PCR reads, giving one row per CDR3 protein. The sample gives some 350,000 distinct CDR3 sequences, approximately 10% of which show up once; 2.4% is in the top ten. The source of the sample is a study of T-cell reconstitution after alpha-beta-depleted transplantation in children. Trimming left V 4 bases short and J 3 bases short, with 16 bases between. The CDR3 sequence is 16 residues long. Germline assignment: CDR1 KGHDR and CDR2 SFDVKD.

Specimen: PBMCs from the stem cell graft donor, collected from the stem cell graft. This sequence originates from a human donor who donated a stem cell graft to a child with acute lymphoblastic leukemia. The chain uses TRBV24-1 and TRBJ2-3, with a tentative D call TRBD2 (6 bases). The CDR3 loop reads CATSDQTNSGTDTQYF. CDR3 bases: TGTGCCACCAGTGACCAGACTAATAGCGGAACAGATACGCAGTATTTT.